Below, 26 T cell receptor beta chains from the same sample are listed, as sequenced in a study of T cells in Graves' hyperthyroidism and ophthalmopathy. Amplification of TCR beta CDR3 regions was performed using RNA transcripts as template. HTBI primers drove first-round RT-PCR of the TCR CDR3. TCRdb re-analysed the multiplex PCR reads in MiXCR, keeping a single row per CDR3 protein. The data show 300,000 to 450,000 distinct CDR3 sequences, 20% to 25% seen once. Sequences were obtained from blood. Receptors were obtained from a man aged 45-60 years with Graves' hyperthyroidism.

The J gene is TRBJ2-1, the V gene TRBV6-1; D unresolved. The CDR3 extends over 11 amino acids. CDR1 and CDR2 (germline): MNHNS, SASEGT. Trimming shortened V by 8 bases and J by 8 bases, and 10 bases separated the two germline ends. CDR3 residues: CASVSADEQFF. The CDR3 nucleotides read TGTGCCAGCGTCTCCGCGGATGAGCAGTTCTTC.

V and J are TRBV19 and TRBJ2-5; 7 bases align to TRBD1. The CDR3 runs to 15 residues. Germline CDR1 reads LNHDA; CDR2 reads SQIVND (reference sequence). J lost 4 bases, V lost 4 bases, and 9 bases had no gene match. DNA of the CDR3: TGTGCCAGTAGTACCGGGATAGGGGGCCCAGAGACCCAGTACTTC. This codes for CASSTGIGGPETQYF. Looking up the rest from reference TRBV19 and TRBJ2-5 gives the full variable domain: DGGITQSPKYLFRKEGQNVTLSCEQNLNHDAMYWYRQDPGQGLRLIYYSQIVNDFQKGDIAEGYSVSREKKESFPLTVTSAQKNPTAFYLCASSTGIGGPETQYFGPGTRLLVL.

This clonotype was counted only a few times. The genes are TRBV18 and TRBJ2-5, with a tentative D call TRBD2 (6 bases). Germline V gives CDR1 KGHSH, CDR2 LQKENI. The CDR3 totals 15 residues. Trimming removed 2 bases at V and 0 bases at J, with 10 bases between. CDR3 sequence (DNA): TGTGCCAGCTCACCAACTAGCCTCAACCAAGAGACCCAGTACTTC. Translation: CASSPTSLNQETQYF.

This chain links TRBV5-1 with TRBJ1-5; 7 positions agree with TRBD1. CDR3 size: 15 residues. Trimming at V came to 10 bases and at J to 1 base, leaving 11 bases not matched to a gene. In germline, CDR1 is SGHRS, CDR2 YFSETQ. The CDR3 sequence is CAPQARDSSNQPQHF. In DNA, the CDR3 is TGCGCCCCCCAAGCAAGGGACAGCAGCAATCAGCCCCAGCATTTT.

This clonotype was observed a few times. The chain couples TRBV20-1 to TRBJ2-5; D unclear. V lost 5 bases to trimming and J lost 9 bases, with 16 bases between them. The CDR3 has 12 amino acids. The germline V gene has CDR1 DFQATT and CDR2 SNEGSKA (reference sequence). The CDR3 reads CSADAHGLAQYF. CDR3 DNA: TGCAGTGCTGACGCTCACGGGTTGGCCCAGTACTTC.

The genes are TRBV7-6 and TRBJ2-3; 9 positions match TRBD2. This CDR3 is 16 amino acids long. The germline V gene has CDR1 SGHVS and CDR2 FNYEAQ. The ends lost 1 base at V and 6 bases at J; junction bases unmatched: 8. CDR3: CASSLGLAETGDTQYF. DNA for the CDR3: TGTGCCAGCAGCTTAGGACTAGCGGAAACAGGGGATACGCAGTATTTT.

The chain uses TRBV7-3 and TRBJ2-1; 8 bases fit TRBD2. The V and J ends lost 2 bases and 10 bases, in that order; junction bases with no gene match: 7. CDR1 is SGHTA and CDR2 is FQGTGA in the germline V gene. The CDR3 is made up of 14 amino acids. This CDR3 reads CASSLVEREREQFF. The CDR3 DNA reads as TGTGCCAGCAGCTTAGTTGAGCGGGAGCGGGAGCAGTTCTTC.

This clonotype was picked up many times. V is TRBV20-1 and J is TRBJ2-5; D may be TRBD1 (5 bases). CDR3 length: 14 residues. V dropped 0 bases and J dropped 4 bases, with 12 bases sitting between them. CDR1 DFQATT and CDR2 SNEGSKA come from the germline V gene (reference sequence). The CDR3 DNA follows: TGCAGTGCTAGAGACCGACCTAGGGGAGAGACCCAGTACTTC. Protein: CSARDRPRGETQYF.

This clonotype was observed a handful of times. The V call is TRBV3-1, the J call TRBJ2-2; no firm D call. CDR1 is LGHDT and CDR2 is YNNKEL in the germline V gene (reference sequence). V shed 4 bases and J shed 6 bases, with 12 bases lying between them. This CDR3 is 14 amino acids long. CDR3 sequence: CASSPPGWAGELFF. CDR3 DNA: TGTGCCAGCAGCCCACCCGGGTGGGCCGGGGAGCTGTTTTTT.

This clonotype came up a few times. The gene calls are TRBV4-1 and TRBJ2-3; tentatively, D is TRBD2 (5 bases). CDR1 MGHRA and CDR2 YSYEKL come from the germline V gene. The CDR3 is 18 residues long. Trimming took 0 bases from V and 0 from J, leaving 16 bases between them. Here the CDR3 reads CASSQDLSRASSTDTQYF. The CDR3 DNA sequence: TGCGCCAGCAGCCAAGATCTCTCGAGGGCCAGCAGCACAGATACGCAGTATTTT.

The chain combines TRBV12-3 or TRBV12-4 with TRBJ1-6; D call uncertain. This CDR3 comprises 14 residues. V was pared by 6 bases and J by 10 bases, with 16 bases between. CDR3 in amino acids: CASRSTGYTSPLHF. Here the CDR3 DNA reads TGTGCCAGCAGATCGACCGGGTACACCTCACCCCTCCACTTT.

This clonotype was found a few times. The rearrangement links TRBV20-1 to TRBJ2-3; D not certain. V lost 6 bases and J 5 bases, leaving 6 bases between the germline ends. The CDR3 sequence is 10 residues long. Germline-derived CDR1 and CDR2 are DFQATT and SNEGSKA (reference sequence). CDR3 sequence reads: CSAPIDTQYF. CDR3 nucleotides: TGCAGTGCCCCAATAGATACGCAGTATTTT.

This clonotype was seen at least ten times. This rearrangement joins TRBV6-1 to TRBJ1-1; D unclear. This CDR3 contains 13 residues. CDR1 and CDR2 from the germline V gene are MNHNS and SASEGT. Trimming took off 5 bases at V and 3 bases at J, with 10 bases between the two ends. CDR3 sequence reads: CASSTAFDTEAFF. CDR3 in DNA: TGTGCCAGCAGTACGGCGTTTGACACTGAAGCTTTCTTT.

The genes are TRBV20-1 and TRBJ2-7; no reliable D call. Trimming removed 0 bases at V and 2 bases at J, with 14 bases between. This CDR3 is built from 15 residues. CDR1 is DFQATT and CDR2 is SNEGSKA in the germline V gene (reference sequence). The CDR3 spells CSARDPEVSPYEQYF. In nucleotides, the CDR3 is TGCAGTGCTAGAGATCCCGAAGTAAGCCCCTACGAGCAGTACTTC.

In this sample, this clonotype turned up once. Being one base from a much bigger clone, this may be a read error. This chain uses TRBV28 with TRBJ2-7; no reliable D call. The CDR3 consists of 13 residues. Germline V CDR1 and CDR2: MDHEN, SYDVKM. The ends were cut back, 3 bases at V and 3 bases at J, with 9 bases in the middle. The CDR3: CASSFGFLYEQYF. CDR3 in DNA: TGTGCCAGCAGTTTCGGATTCCTCTACGAGCAGTACTTC.

The chain recombines TRBV5-1 with TRBJ1-1; TRBD1 might be the D (5 bases). CDR3 length: 15 residues. In germline, CDR1 is SGHRS, CDR2 YFSETQ. V lost 3 bases, J lost 4 bases, and 16 bases lay in between. The CDR3 reads CASSWSGGMGTEAFF. The CDR3 DNA reads as TGCGCCAGCAGCTGGTCGGGGGGGATGGGCACTGAAGCTTTCTTT.

This clonotype came up a few times. A much larger clonotype is one base distant, so this may be a read error. The chain combines TRBV18 with TRBJ1-1; 7 bases fit TRBD1. This CDR3 region has 13 residues. J was trimmed by 5 bases and V by 5 bases; bases with no gene match: 5. The germline V gene encodes CDR1 KGHSH and CDR2 LQKENI. In DNA form, the CDR3 reads TGTGCCAGCTCATTTCAGGGGGAGACTGAAGCTTTCTTT. Translating it yields CASSFQGETEAFF.

As concerns this clonotype: The junction does not match germline at one end; this may be a read error. This chain uses TRBV6-1 with TRBJ2-1; D is tentatively TRBD1 or TRBD2 (5 bases each). CDR1 and CDR2 (germline): MNHNS, SASEGT. The CDR3 runs 16 residues. The CDR3 region has the DNA TGTGCCAGCAGCGAAGCCGTAGGGACGACCTACAATGAGCAGTTCTTC. Residues: CASSEAVGTTYNEQFF.

The chain recombines TRBV4-1 with TRBJ2-7, with D tentatively TRBD1 (6 bases). With 4 bases removed from V and 2 bases from J, the gap between germline ends came to 15 bases. CDR1 MGHRA and CDR2 YSYEKL come from the germline V gene. This CDR3 comprises 15 residues. In DNA form, the CDR3 reads TGCGCCAGCAGCCGACCGGGACAAAAAACCTACGAGCAGTACTTC. This translates into CASSRPGQKTYEQYF.

This clonotype was seen many times. This chain links TRBV12-3 or TRBV12-4 with TRBJ2-3; 7 bases match TRBD2. The CDR3 runs to 16 residues. The junction had 11 bases not matched to a gene; V was cut back by 6 bases and J by 2 bases. CDR3 in amino acids: CASSQQPGLNTDTQYF. DNA of the CDR3: TGTGCCAGCAGCCAACAACCGGGACTAAACACAGATACGCAGTATTTT.

J is TRBJ1-4 and V is TRBV7-3, with 8 bases that match TRBD1. V lost 5 bases, J lost 1 base, and 6 bases stayed unmatched. The V gene's germline CDR1 is SGHTA and CDR2 FQGTGA. The CDR3 sequence is 16 residues long. The CDR3 DNA reads TGTGCCAGCAGCCCAAACAGGGGGGGAACTAATGAAAAACTGTTTTTT. Protein sequence: CASSPNRGGTNEKLFF.

The V and J genes are TRBV24-1 and TRBJ2-5; 7 nucleotides agree with TRBD1. CDR1 KGHDR and CDR2 SFDVKD come from the germline V gene. The CDR3 is 13 residues long. The V gene end was trimmed by 9 bases and the J gene end by 9 bases; junction bases not matched to a gene: 12. CDR3 DNA: TGTGCCACCGAGGGACAGCCCAAGGGGGCCCAGTACTTC. As protein: CATEGQPKGAQYF.

This clonotype was detected many times. The chain couples TRBV3-1 to TRBJ1-5; D may be TRBD1 (6 bases). CDR3 length: 15 residues. In germline, CDR1 is LGHDT, CDR2 YNNKEL (reference sequence). The V and J ends lost 0 bases and 7 bases respectively, with 13 bases between them. Written as DNA, the CDR3 is TGTGCCAGCAGCCAAGATACAGGGTTCGGGCAGCCCCAGCATTTT. Translation gives CASSQDTGFGQPQHF.

At least ten counts were recorded for this clonotype. The chain carries TRBV2 and TRBJ2-5, with D possibly being TRBD1 (5 bases). V gave up 5 bases and J gave up 0 bases, with 13 bases separating them. Germline assignment: CDR1 SNHLY and CDR2 FYNNEI. The CDR3 sequence is 15 residues long. The DNA for the CDR3 is TGTGCCAGCAGTACCCACGACAGATACCAAGAGACCCAGTACTTC. Its protein is CASSTHDRYQETQYF.

The chain links TRBV12-3 or TRBV12-4 to TRBJ1-1; D is undetermined. V lost 4 bases and J lost 4, with 16 bases in between. The length of the CDR3 is 15 residues. The DNA for the CDR3 is TGTGCCAGCAGTTCTCTGGACCTAAAGGGCACTGAAGCTTTCTTT. Encoded protein: CASSSLDLKGTEAFF.

This rearrangement joins TRBV9 to TRBJ2-2, with D possibly matching TRBD2 (6 bases). The CDR3 length is 16 residues. Trimming took 0 bases from V and 5 from J, leaving 14 bases between them. Germline assignment: CDR1 SGDLS and CDR2 YYNGEE. CDR3 DNA sequence: TGTGCCAGCAGCGTAGGAGGTAGCGGAGGGACCGGGGAGCTGTTTTTT. Its translation: CASSVGGSGGTGELFF.